This record covers a single TCR beta chain. The target antigen is unknown. Original processing notes: Junction-only immunoSEQ data arrived without quality scores, meaning filtering differed. TCRdb's table, derived via immunoSEQ multiplex PCR, lists solely in-frame clones and lacks some. For V, J and clone size, that table is used; D and trimming come from the DNA. The table shows some 2,500,000 clones, with approximately 94% occurring only once. The germline gives CDR1 SGHKS, CDR2 YYEKEE (reference sequence). The V end was cut by 3 bases, the J end by 0 bases, with 18 bases between. The CDR3 loop spans 17 amino acids. These data belong to a study of shared clonotypes between healthy human individuals. Overall study context: Donor ages ranged 18 to 49 years: two women, a few men.

Splitting the CD4+ cells yielded a CD45RA+ naive subset and a CD45RA-negative memory subset. Study-level points and caveats: Naive subsets, compared against memory subsets, generally had larger estimated richness values.

This sequence joins TRBV5-5 and TRBJ1-2; a weak D match, TRBD1 (6 bases). This TCR came from a man in his late teens or twenties in good health. Some clones in this sample may be carry-over from other donors' samples. Sequencing used naive CD4+ T cells from PBMCs. Subset indicated: CD45RA+ positively selected. The CDR3 nucleotides read TGTGCCAGCAGCTCGAACGACAGGAGGAACGCTAACTATGGCTACACCTTC. It codes for CASSSNDRRNANYGYTF.